The clone carrying this TCR beta chain was found a few times. RNA transcripts provided the source from which TCR beta CDR3 regions were amplified. With the HTBI primer set, the TCR CDR3 went through a first round of RT-PCR. TCRdb used MiXCR to reprocess the multiplex PCR reads, holding one entry per CDR3 protein. The sample records approximately 380,000 distinct CDR3 sequences, 19% being singletons. This sample is drawn from a study of T cells in Graves' hyperthyroidism and ophthalmopathy. Material for sequencing was blood. The receptor was derived from a woman younger than 30 with Graves' hyperthyroidism.

In DNA form, the CDR3 reads TGCAGCGTTGCCCGGACAGGGAGCAACGAGCAGTACTTC. Protein product: CSVARTGSNEQYF. V usage is TRBV29-1 and J usage is TRBJ2-7; 8 nucleotides align to TRBD1. The V segment lost 4 bases and the J segment 5 bases; nucleotides outside the gene matches: 7. This CDR3 has 13 residues. Germline loops: CDR1 SQVTM, CDR2 ANQGSEA.